One and the same sample provided the 5 T cell receptor beta chains below, sequenced in a study of blood T cell repertoires in COVID-19. Using immunoSEQ multiplex PCR, the repertoire was profiled, and TCRdb retains in-frame clones only, with some absent. The sample consists of 200,000 or so clones, roughly 80% of them appearing once. What was sequenced was peripheral blood. The receptors were gathered from a man aged 55 to 69 with active or convalescent COVID-19.

A single count supports this clone. This chain uses TRBV28 with TRBJ2-2; tentatively, D is TRBD2 (6 bases). The V end was cut by 4 bases, the J end by 3 bases, with 12 bases between. Germline CDR1 MDHEN, CDR2 SYDVKM. This CDR3 region has 15 residues. CDR3: CASSYLGGHTGELFF. The CDR3 coding sequence is TGTGCCAGCAGTTATCTGGGGGGACACACCGGGGAGCTGTTTTTT.

The chain is built from TRBV7-2 and TRBJ1-1, with D hard to call. Per germline, CDR1 SGHTA and CDR2 FQGNSA. The V end was cut by 5 bases, the J end by 7 bases, with 14 bases between. The CDR3 is made up of 13 amino acids. CDR3: CASSQSGLVEAFF. The CDR3 DNA reads as TGTGCCAGCAGCCAATCGGGGTTGGTTGAAGCTTTCTTT.

This rearrangement joins TRBV5-4 to TRBJ2-7, with TRBD1 matching 12 bases. Germline-derived CDR1 and CDR2 are SGHNT and YYREEE (reference sequence). The junction had 2 bases not matched to a gene; V was cut back by 5 bases and J by 5 bases. This CDR3 has 13 amino acids. The CDR3 reads CASRGTGGDEQYF. Here the CDR3 DNA reads TGTGCCAGCAGGGGGACAGGGGGCGACGAGCAGTACTTC.

The gene calls are TRBV19 and TRBJ1-2, with no clear D. Germline V gives CDR1 LNHDA, CDR2 SQIVND (reference sequence). The CDR3 consists of 14 residues. V gave up 0 bases and J gave up 7 bases, with 12 bases separating them. DNA of the CDR3: TGTGCCAGTAGTATAGATCGAGCCATCACTGGCTACACCTTC. It yields the protein CASSIDRAITGYTF.

The chain joins TRBV6-2 or TRBV6-3 to TRBJ1-2; 7 bases are shared with TRBD1. Germline V lookup: CDR1 MNHEY, CDR2 SVGEGT. J lost 5 bases, V lost 2 bases, and 11 bases had no gene match. This CDR3 has 16 amino acids. The CDR3: CASSYGSDTGDYGYTF. CDR3 DNA: TGTGCCAGCAGTTACGGGTCCGACACAGGGGATTATGGCTACACCTTC.